This T cell receptor (beta chain) was observed in a study of Ad26.COV2.S vaccination and SARS-CoV-2 variants. Documented treatment: over 15 received Ad26.COV2.S at low or high dose, single or two shots; five or six received placebo; per-sample allocation not given. All samples were drawn on day 63, counting from the first vaccine or placebo injection. Assay used: immunoSEQ multiplex PCR; TCRdb lists only in-frame clones, some missing. Of roughly 680,000 clones listed, 70% to 90% are singletons. The CDR3 totals 13 residues. Trimming left V 0 bases short and J 0 bases short, with 2 bases between. Germline loops: CDR1 SGHDN, CDR2 FVKESK. Notes on this clone: The same CDR3 is also encoded by other DNA sequences in this sample.

Sequencing used peripheral blood, obtained in a trial of Ad26.COV2.S vaccine versus placebo. The receptor comes from a person between 18 and 60 years old who received the Ad26.COV2.S COVID-19 vaccine or a placebo. V gene TRBV14 combines with J gene TRBJ1-1, with unresolved D. CDR3 protein: CASSQDLNTEAFF. The CDR3 DNA reads TGTGCCAGCAGCCAAGACCTGAACACTGAAGCTTTCTTT.